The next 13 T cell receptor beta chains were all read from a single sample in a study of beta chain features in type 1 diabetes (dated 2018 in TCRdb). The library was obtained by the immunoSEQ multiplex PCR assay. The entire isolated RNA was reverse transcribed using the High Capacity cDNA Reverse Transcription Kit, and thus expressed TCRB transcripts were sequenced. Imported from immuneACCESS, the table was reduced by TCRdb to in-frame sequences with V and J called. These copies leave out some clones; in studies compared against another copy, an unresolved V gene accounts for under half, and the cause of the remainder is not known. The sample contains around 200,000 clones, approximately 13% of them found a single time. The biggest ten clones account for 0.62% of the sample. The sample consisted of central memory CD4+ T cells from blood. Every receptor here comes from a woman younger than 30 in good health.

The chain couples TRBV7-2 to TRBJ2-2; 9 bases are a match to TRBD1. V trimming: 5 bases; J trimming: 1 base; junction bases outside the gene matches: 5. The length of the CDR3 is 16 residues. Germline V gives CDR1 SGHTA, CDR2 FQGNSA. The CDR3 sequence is CASSTRTGENTGELFF. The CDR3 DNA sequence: TGTGCCAGCAGCACGCGGACAGGGGAGAACACCGGGGAGCTGTTTTTT.

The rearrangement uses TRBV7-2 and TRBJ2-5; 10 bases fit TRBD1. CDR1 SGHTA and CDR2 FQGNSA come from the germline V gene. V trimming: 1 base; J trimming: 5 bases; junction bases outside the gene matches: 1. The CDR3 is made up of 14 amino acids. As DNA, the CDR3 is TGTGCCAGCAGCTTAGGGACAGGGGGGGAGACCCAGTACTTC. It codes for CASSLGTGGETQYF.

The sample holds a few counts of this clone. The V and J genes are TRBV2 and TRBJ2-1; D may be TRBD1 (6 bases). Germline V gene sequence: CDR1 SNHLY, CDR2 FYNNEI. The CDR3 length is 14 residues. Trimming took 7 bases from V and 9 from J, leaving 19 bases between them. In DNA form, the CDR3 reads TGTGCCAGCACCCCGGGACATCGAGGTGGTGAGCAGTTCTTC. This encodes CASTPGHRGGEQFF.

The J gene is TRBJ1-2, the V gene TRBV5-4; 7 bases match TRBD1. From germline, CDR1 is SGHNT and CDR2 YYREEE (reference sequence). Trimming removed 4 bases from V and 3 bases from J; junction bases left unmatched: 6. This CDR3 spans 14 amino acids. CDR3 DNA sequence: TGTGCCAGCAGCCATAACCAGGGGGACTATGGCTACACCTTC. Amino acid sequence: CASSHNQGDYGYTF.

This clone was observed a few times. CDR3 nucleotides: TGTGCCATCAGTTATAAGGGGGAGACCCAGTACTTC. Residues: CAISYKGETQYF. The chain employs TRBV10-3 and TRBJ2-5; D might be TRBD1 (5 bases). V was cut by 5 bases and J by 5 bases, with 9 bases left in between. Germline V gives CDR1 ENHRY, CDR2 SYGVKD. CDR3 length: 12 residues.

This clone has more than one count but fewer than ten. The CDR3 DNA is TGTGCCAGCAGCATGGGACTGCCCTCGTTGATGCAGTATTTT. It yields the protein CASSMGLPSLMQYF. The chain employs TRBV7-8 and TRBJ2-3, with TRBD2 as a possible D gene (6 bases). CDR3 size: 14 residues. V was cut by 5 bases and J by 11 bases, with 20 bases left in between. The germline V gene has CDR1 SGHVS and CDR2 FQNEAQ.

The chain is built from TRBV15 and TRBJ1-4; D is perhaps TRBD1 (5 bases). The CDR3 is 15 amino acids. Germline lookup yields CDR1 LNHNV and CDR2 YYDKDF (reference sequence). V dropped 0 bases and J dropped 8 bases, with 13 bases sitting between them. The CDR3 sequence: CATSRDRGDREKLFF. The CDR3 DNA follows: TGTGCCACCAGCAGAGATCGCGGGGACCGGGAAAAACTGTTTTTT.

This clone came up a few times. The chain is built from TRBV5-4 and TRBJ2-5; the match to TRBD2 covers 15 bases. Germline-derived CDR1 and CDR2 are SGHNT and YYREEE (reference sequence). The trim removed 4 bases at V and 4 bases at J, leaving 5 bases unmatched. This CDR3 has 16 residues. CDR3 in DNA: TGTGCCAGCAGCCTCGGACTAGCGGGAGGGGCAGAGACCCAGTACTTC. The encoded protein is CASSLGLAGGAETQYF.

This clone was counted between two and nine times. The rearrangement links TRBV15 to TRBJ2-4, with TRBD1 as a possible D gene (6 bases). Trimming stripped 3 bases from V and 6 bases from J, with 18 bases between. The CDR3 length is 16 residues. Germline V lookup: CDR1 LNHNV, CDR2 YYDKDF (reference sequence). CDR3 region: CATSSTQGLEGNIQYF. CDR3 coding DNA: TGTGCCACCAGCAGTACCCAGGGGCTCGAGGGAAACATTCAGTACTTC.

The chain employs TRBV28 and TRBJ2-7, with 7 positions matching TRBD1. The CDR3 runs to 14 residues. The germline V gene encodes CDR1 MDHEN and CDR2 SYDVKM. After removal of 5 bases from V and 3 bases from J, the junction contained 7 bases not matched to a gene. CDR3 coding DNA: TGTGCCAGCAGTCAGGGGGACGTAGTCTACGAGCAGTACTTC. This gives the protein CASSQGDVVYEQYF.

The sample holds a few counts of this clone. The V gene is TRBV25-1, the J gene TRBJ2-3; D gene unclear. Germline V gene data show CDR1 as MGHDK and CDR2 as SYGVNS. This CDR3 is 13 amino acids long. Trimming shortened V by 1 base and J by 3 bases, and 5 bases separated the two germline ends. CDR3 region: CASSESPTDTQYF. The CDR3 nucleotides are TGTGCCAGCAGTGAATCCCCTACAGATACGCAGTATTTT.

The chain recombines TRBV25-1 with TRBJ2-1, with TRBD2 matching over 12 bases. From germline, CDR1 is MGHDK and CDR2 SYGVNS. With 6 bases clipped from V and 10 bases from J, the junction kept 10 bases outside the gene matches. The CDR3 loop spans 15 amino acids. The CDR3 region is CASRRLAGVISEQFF. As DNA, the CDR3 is TGTGCCAGCAGGCGACTAGCGGGAGTAATAAGCGAGCAGTTCTTC.

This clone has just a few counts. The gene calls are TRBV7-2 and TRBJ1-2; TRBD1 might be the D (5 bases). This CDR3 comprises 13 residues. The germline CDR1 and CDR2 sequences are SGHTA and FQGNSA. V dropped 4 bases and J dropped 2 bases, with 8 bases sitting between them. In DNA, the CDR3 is TGTGCCAGCAGCTATGACAGCAACTATGGCTACACCTTC. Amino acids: CASSYDSNYGYTF.